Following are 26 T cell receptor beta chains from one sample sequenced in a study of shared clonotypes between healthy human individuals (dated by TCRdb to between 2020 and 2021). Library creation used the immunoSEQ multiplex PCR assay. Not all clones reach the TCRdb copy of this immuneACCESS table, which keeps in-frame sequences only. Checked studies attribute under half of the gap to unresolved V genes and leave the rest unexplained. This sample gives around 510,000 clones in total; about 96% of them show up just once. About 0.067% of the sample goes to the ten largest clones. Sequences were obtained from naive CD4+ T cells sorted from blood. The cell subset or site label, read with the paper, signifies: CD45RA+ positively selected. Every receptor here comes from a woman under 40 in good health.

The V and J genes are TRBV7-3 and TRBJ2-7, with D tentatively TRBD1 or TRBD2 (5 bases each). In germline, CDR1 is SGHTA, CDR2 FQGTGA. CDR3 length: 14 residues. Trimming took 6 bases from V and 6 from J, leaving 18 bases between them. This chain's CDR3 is CASRAVSDGGEQYF. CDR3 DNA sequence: TGTGCCAGCAGGGCCGTGTCCGATGGGGGCGAGCAGTACTTC.

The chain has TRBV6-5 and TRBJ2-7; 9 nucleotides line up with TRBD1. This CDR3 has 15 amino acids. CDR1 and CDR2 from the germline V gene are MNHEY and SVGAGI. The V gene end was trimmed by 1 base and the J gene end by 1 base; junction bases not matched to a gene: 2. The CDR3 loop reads CASSYWGQGSYEQYF. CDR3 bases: TGTGCCAGCAGTTACTGGGGACAGGGTTCCTACGAGCAGTACTTC.

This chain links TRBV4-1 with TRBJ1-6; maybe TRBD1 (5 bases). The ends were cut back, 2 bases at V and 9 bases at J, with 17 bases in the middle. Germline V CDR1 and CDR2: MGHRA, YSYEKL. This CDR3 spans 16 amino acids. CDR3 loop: CASSQIGRGPASPLHF. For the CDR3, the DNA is TGCGCCAGCAGCCAAATTGGGCGGGGCCCGGCTTCACCCCTCCACTTT.

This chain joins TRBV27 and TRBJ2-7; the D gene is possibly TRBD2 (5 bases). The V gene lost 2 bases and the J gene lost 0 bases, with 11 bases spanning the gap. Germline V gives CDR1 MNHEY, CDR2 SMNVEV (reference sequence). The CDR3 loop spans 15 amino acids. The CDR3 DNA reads TGTGCCAGCAGTTTACGGATTGGGAGCTCCTACGAGCAGTACTTC. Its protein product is CASSLRIGSSYEQYF.

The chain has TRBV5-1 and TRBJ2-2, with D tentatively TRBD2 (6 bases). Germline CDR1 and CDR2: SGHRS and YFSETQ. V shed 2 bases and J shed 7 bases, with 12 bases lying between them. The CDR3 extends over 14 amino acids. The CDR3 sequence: CASSLRGSGGELFF. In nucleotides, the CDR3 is TGCGCCAGCAGCTTAAGGGGTAGCGGCGGGGAGCTGTTTTTT.

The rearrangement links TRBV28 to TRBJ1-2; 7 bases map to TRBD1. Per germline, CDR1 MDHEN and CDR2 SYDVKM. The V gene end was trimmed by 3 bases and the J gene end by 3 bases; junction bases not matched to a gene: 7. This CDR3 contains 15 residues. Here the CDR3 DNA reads TGTGCCAGCAGTTTGGAGGGGGCTGGGGACTATGGCTACACCTTC. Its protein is CASSLEGAGDYGYTF.

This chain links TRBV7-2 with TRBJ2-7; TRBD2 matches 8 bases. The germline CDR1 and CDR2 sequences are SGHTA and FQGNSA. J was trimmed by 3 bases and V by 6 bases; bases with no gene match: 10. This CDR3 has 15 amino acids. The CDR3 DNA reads TGTGCCAGCAGTACAGATAGCGGGAATCTCTACGAGCAGTACTTC. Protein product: CASSTDSGNLYEQYF.

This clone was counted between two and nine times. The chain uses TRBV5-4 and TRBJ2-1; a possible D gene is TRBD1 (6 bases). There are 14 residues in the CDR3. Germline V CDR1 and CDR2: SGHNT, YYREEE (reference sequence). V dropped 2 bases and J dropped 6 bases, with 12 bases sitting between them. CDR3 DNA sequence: TGTGCCAGCAGCTTACAGGGATTTGTCAATGAGCAGTTCTTC. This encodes CASSLQGFVNEQFF.

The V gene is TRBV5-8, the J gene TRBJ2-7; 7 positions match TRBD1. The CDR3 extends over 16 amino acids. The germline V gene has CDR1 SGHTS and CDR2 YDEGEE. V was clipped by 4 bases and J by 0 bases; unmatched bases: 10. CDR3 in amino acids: CASSPFGQASSYEQYF. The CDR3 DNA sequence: TGTGCCAGCAGCCCATTCGGACAGGCCAGCTCCTACGAGCAGTACTTC.

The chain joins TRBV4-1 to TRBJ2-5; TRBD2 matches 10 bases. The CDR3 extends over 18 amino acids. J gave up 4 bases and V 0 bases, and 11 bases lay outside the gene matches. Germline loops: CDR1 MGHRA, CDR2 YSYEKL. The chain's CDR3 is CASSQEELAGTFRETQYF. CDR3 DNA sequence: TGCGCCAGCAGCCAAGAAGAACTAGCGGGAACGTTTAGAGAGACCCAGTACTTC.

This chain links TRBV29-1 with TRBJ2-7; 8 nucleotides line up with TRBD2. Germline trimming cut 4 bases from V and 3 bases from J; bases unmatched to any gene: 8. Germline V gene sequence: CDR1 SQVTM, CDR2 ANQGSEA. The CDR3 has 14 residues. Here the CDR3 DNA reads TGCAGCGTTGTTTCCAGCGGGAGAGGCTACGAGCAGTACTTC. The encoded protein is CSVVSSGRGYEQYF.

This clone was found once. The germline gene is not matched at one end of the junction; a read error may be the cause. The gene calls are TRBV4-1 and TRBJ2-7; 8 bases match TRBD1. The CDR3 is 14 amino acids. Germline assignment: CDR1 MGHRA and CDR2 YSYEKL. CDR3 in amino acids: CASSRGQGPYEQYF. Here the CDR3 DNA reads TGTGCCAGCAGCCGCGGACAGGGACCCTACGAGCAGTACTTC.

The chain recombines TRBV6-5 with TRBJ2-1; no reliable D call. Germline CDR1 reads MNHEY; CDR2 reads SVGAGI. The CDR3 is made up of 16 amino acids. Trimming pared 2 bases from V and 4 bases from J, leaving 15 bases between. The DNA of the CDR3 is TGTGCCAGCAGTTACGGATTTTCAACGCGATACAATGAGCAGTTCTTC. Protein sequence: CASSYGFSTRYNEQFF.

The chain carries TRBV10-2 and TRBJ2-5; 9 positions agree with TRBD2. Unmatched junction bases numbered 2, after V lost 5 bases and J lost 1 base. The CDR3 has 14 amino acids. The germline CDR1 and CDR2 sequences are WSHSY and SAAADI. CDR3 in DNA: TGCGCCAGCAGTTCTAGCGGGACCCAAGAGACCCAGTACTTC. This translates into CASSSSGTQETQYF.

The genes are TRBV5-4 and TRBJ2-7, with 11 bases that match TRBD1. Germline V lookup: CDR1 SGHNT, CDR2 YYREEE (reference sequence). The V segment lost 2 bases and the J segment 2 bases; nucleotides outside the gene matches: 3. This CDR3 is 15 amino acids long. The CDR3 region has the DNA TGTGCCAGCAGCTTCTCGGGACAGGGGGCCTACGAGCAGTACTTC. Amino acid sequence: CASSFSGQGAYEQYF.

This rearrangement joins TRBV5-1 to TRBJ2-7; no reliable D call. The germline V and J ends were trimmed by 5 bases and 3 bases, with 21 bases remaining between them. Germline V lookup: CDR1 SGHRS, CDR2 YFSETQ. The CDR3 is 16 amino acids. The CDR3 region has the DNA TGCGCCAGCAGGGTTGGTTCGAGTGGGCCTAACTACGAGCAGTACTTC. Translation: CASRVGSSGPNYEQYF. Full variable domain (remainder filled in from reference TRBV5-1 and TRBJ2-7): KAGVTQTPRYLIKTRGQQVTLSCSPISGHRSVSWYQQTPGQGLQFLFEYFSETQRNKGNFPGRFSGRQFSNSRSEMNVSTLELGDSALYLCASRVGSSGPNYEQYFGPGTRLTVT.

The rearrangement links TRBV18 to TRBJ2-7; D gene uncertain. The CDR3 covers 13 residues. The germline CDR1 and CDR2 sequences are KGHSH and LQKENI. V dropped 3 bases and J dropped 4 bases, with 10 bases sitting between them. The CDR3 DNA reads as TGTGCCAGCTCACCGAGCCCCGATTACGAGCAGTACTTC. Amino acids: CASSPSPDYEQYF. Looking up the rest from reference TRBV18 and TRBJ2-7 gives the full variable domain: NAGVMQNPRHLVRRRGQEARLRCSPMKGHSHVYWYRQLPEEGLKFMVYLQKENIIDESGMPKERFSAEFPKEGPSILRIQQVVRGDSAAYFCASSPSPDYEQYFGPGTRLTVT.

The CDR3: CASSPSGGDTEAFF. Here the CDR3 DNA reads TGTGCCAGTAGTCCTTCTGGGGGGGACACTGAAGCTTTCTTT. V usage is TRBV19 and J usage is TRBJ1-1; D is possibly TRBD1 (5 bases). The germline CDR1 and CDR2 sequences are LNHDA and SQIVND (reference sequence). The ends were cut back, 5 bases at V and 3 bases at J, with 13 bases in the middle. The CDR3 loop spans 14 amino acids.

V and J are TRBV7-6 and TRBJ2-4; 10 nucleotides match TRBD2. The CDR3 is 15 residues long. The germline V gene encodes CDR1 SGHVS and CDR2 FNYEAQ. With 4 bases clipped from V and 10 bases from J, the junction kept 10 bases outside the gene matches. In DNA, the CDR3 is TGTGCCAGCAGCTCAGTTCCTAGCGGGAGTGGTATTCAGTACTTC. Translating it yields CASSSVPSGSGIQYF.

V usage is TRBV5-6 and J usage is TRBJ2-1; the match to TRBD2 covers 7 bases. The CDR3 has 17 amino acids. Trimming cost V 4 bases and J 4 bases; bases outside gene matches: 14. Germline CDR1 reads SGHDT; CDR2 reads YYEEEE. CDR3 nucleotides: TGTGCCAGCAGCCCATACACCGGCCTAGCGGCTTACAATGAGCAGTTCTTC. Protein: CASSPYTGLAAYNEQFF.

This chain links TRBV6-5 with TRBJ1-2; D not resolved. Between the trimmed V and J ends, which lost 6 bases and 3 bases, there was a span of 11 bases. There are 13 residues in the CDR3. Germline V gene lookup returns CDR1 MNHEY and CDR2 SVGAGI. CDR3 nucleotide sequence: TGTGCCAGCAGCCTTGACATTTACTATGGCTACACCTTC. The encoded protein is CASSLDIYYGYTF.

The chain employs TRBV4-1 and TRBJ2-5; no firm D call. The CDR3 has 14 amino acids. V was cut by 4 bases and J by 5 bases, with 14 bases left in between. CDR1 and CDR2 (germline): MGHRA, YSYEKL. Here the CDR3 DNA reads TGCGCCAGCAGCCCCCCAAATGGGTGGGAGACCCAGTACTTC. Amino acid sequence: CASSPPNGWETQYF.

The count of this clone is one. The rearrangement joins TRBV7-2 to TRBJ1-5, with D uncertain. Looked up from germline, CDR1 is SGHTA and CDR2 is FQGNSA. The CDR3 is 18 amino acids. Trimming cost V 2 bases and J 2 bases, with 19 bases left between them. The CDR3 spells CASSLNYRNPVGNQPQHF. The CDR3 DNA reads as TGTGCCAGCAGCTTAAATTATCGAAATCCGGTCGGCAATCAGCCCCAGCATTTT.

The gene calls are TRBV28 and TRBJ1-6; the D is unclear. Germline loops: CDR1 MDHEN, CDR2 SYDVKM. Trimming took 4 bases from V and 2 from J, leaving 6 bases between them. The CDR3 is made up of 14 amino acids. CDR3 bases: TGTGCCAGCAGTTCGCAGGCCTATAATTCACCCCTCCACTTT. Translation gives CASSSQAYNSPLHF.

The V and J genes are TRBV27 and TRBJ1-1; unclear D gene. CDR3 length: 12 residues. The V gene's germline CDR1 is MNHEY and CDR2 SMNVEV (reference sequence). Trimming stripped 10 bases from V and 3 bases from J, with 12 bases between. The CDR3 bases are TGTGCCACCTCGGACGGGTACACTGAAGCTTTCTTT. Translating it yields CATSDGYTEAFF.

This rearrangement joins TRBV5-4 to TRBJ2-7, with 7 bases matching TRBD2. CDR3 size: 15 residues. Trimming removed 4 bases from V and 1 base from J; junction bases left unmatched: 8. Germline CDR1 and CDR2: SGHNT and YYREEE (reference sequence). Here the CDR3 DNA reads TGTGCCAGCAGCCCGGGATCTAGCGGATCCTACGAGCAGTACTTC. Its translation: CASSPGSSGSYEQYF.